The rows below give T cell receptor beta chains drawn from one sample of a study of blood T cells in healthy people across ages. In TCRdb, the 5' RACE reads were re-called with MiXCR into one record per CDR3 protein. The sample holds about 1.1 million distinct CDR3 sequences, around two fifths seen once. The source material was blood. Source of these receptors: a man aged 18 to 30 in good health. The conserved cysteine and the conserved F or W are not part of the CDR3 here. A D gene is named only where the DNA matches it firmly. Part of the rows lack a size; the others show once, few, many or a class for expanded clones.

j_call | v_call | cdr3_length | d_call | clone_size | cdr3_aa
TRBJ1-2 | TRBV7-2 | 16 | TRBD1 | - | ASSPLGQGAAPYYGYT
TRBJ2-1 | TRBV12-3/TRBV12-4 | 12 | - | - | ASSLTVPRETQF
TRBJ2-1 | TRBV12-3/TRBV12-4 | 13 | - | few | ASSLRPSSYNEQF
TRBJ2-3 | TRBV10-3 | 12 | - | few | AISETRSTDTQY
TRBJ2-3 | TRBV5-1 | 15 | TRBD2 | - | ASSIAGGMRITDTQY
TRBJ1-2 | TRBV20-1 | 10 | - | few | SASTRQDGYT
TRBJ2-1 | TRBV15 | 15 | TRBD1 | - | ATSRDLRDRADNEQF
- | TRBV7-3 | 15 | TRBD2 | few | ASSLWGGLNSYNEQY
TRBJ1-5 | TRBV24-1 | 10 | - | - | ATSDLYQPQH
TRBJ2-6 | TRBV4-3 | 14 | - | few | ASSQDAGAGANVLT
TRBJ2-3 | TRBV24-1 | 13 | TRBD2 | - | ATRELAERTDTQY
TRBJ2-1 | TRBV12-3/TRBV12-4 | 13 | - | many | ASNPPGVPYYEQF
TRBJ1-2 | TRBV19 | 11 | - | - | ASSMTGVYGYT
TRBJ2-1 | TRBV7-2 | 15 | TRBD1 | few | ASSLKGTAYSYNEQF
TRBJ2-2 | TRBV3-1 | 12 | - | few | ASSQWAETGELF
TRBJ1-5 | TRBV6-1 | 12 | - | - | ASSGVYSNQPQH
TRBJ2-1 | TRBV6-2/TRBV6-3 | 12 | - | - | ASSYAGVTETQF
TRBJ2-1 | TRBV6-1 | 13 | - | - | ASSHRWDSYNEQF
TRBJ1-6 | TRBV6-1 | 10 | - | few | ASSEANSPLH
TRBJ2-3 | TRBV7-2 | 11 | - | many | ASSLQSGNTQY
TRBJ2-1 | TRBV6-2/TRBV6-3 | 9 | - | - | AVHSYDEQF
- | TRBV28 | 13 | - | - | ATTPEDRLTYEQF
TRBJ2-3 | TRBV5-1 | 15 | - | - | AGSLRPFPVRTDTQY
TRBJ1-4 | TRBV10-3 | 10 | - | - | AISVRNEKLF
TRBJ1-1 | TRBV4-2 | 13 | - | few | ASSHPEQPNTEAF
TRBJ2-3 | TRBV5-1 | 12 | TRBD1 | few | ASTQGVSTDTQY
TRBJ1-4 | TRBV3-1 | 16 | - | few | ASSQDERGGRTNEKLF
TRBJ2-1 | TRBV5-6 | 14 | - | - | ASSLVVYPPYNEQF
TRBJ2-5 | TRBV28 | 11 | - | - | TSSFRVGETQY
TRBJ2-5 | TRBV10-3 | 13 | TRBD1 | - | AISEERDSKETQY
TRBJ1-1 | TRBV20-1 | 12 | - | - | SARVRAGNTEAF
TRBJ2-5 | TRBV6-5 | 13 | TRBD1 | - | ASSYPTGAGETQY
TRBJ1-5 | TRBV20-1 | 12 | - | few | SASQSLINQPQH
TRBJ1-4 | TRBV6-2/TRBV6-3 | 12 | - | - | ASSTRGKSEKLF
TRBJ2-6 | TRBV12-3/TRBV12-4 | 15 | - | few | ASSLLGQSSGANVLT
TRBJ2-3 | TRBV14 | 13 | TRBD1 | few | ASSHDRGRRDTQY
TRBJ2-7 | TRBV12-3/TRBV12-4 | 11 | - | many | ASSSGSHYEQY
TRBJ1-1 | TRBV27 | 13 | TRBD1 | few | ASSSGTVATTEAF
TRBJ2-1 | TRBV20-1 | 13 | TRBD2 | many | SASSGATYYNEQF
TRBJ2-5 | TRBV4-3 | 12 | - | - | ASSQRTYQETQY
TRBJ2-1 | TRBV20-1 | 11 | TRBD2 | few | SFSGGPYNEQF
TRBJ1-4 | TRBV28 | 12 | - | - | ASSFWGANEKLF
TRBJ2-3 | TRBV7-8 | 11 | - | few | ASSLSTTDTQY
TRBJ2-3 | TRBV20-1 | 12 | TRBD2 | - | SASYSGRTDTQY
TRBJ2-7 | TRBV4-3 | 13 | TRBD1 | - | ASSQFPGQVYEQY
- | TRBV7-2 | 14 | TRBD2 | few | ASSLRLAGGQYEQY